Following are 21 T cell receptor beta chains from one sample sequenced in a study of T cells in Graves' hyperthyroidism and ophthalmopathy (dated by TCRdb to the late 2010s). Library generation was performed with multiplex PCR. Sequencing used an Illumina HiSeq 2000. The TCR beta CDR3 regions were amplified from the RNA transcripts. For the first round of RT-PCR on the TCR CDR3, the HTBI primer set was used together with the Qiagen OneStep RT-PCR kit. Starting from the raw public reads, TCRdb applied fastp trimming at Q25, assembled clones with MiXCR and retained in-frame beta chains. Entries are consolidated by CDR3 protein sequence, retaining the most common genes and DNA. The sample records approximately 570,000 distinct CDR3 sequences, 15% to 20% of which are singletons. Around 50% of the sample is in the top ten clones. The sequencing sample was made of blood. The receptor set was obtained from a middle-aged man with Graves' ophthalmopathy.

Only a few counts were recorded for this clonotype. The chain uses TRBV3-1 and TRBJ1-2, with TRBD1 matching over 7 bases. CDR3 size: 12 residues. Germline trimming cut 3 bases from V and 11 bases from J; bases unmatched to any gene: 6. Germline lookup yields CDR1 LGHDT and CDR2 YNNKEL (reference sequence). The CDR3 loop reads CASSQLGTAYTF. As DNA, the CDR3 is TGTGCCAGCAGCCAGCTAGGGACAGCTTACACCTTC.

This clonotype came up a few times. This chain links TRBV12-3 or TRBV12-4 with TRBJ1-6; D not resolved. This CDR3 region has 15 residues. The germline V and J ends were trimmed by 3 bases and 7 bases, with 13 bases remaining between them. The CDR3 protein is CASSFTGKGNSPLHF. The CDR3 DNA reads as TGTGCCAGCAGTTTTACCGGAAAAGGGAATTCACCCCTCCACTTT.

There are many counts of this clonotype. V gene TRBV12-3 or TRBV12-4 combines with J gene TRBJ2-3; the match to TRBD2 covers 10 bases. The ends lost 7 bases at V and 4 bases at J; junction bases unmatched: 5. There are 14 residues in the CDR3. The CDR3, as DNA: TGTGCCAGCACTCTAGCGGGAGAGGCAGATACGCAGTATTTT. Translating it yields CASTLAGEADTQYF.

There are many counts of this clonotype. The CDR3 region is CASSLGLVDNEQFF. In DNA, the CDR3 is TGTGCCAGCAGCTTAGGGCTCGTCGACAATGAGCAGTTCTTC. The chain carries TRBV11-3 and TRBJ2-1; D not certain. The CDR3 contains 14 residues. Germline-derived CDR1 and CDR2 are SGHNT and YENEEA. V was cut by 1 base and J by 5 bases, with 9 bases left in between. Combining the CDR3 with reference TRBV11-3 and TRBJ2-1 gives the whole variable domain EAGVVQSPRYKIIEKKQPVAFWCNPISGHNTLYWYLQNLGQGPELLIRYENEEAVDDSQLPKDRFSAERLKGVDSTLKIQPAELGDSAVYLCASSLGLVDNEQFFGPGTRLTVL.

The chain is built from TRBV6-1 and TRBJ2-1; D is unclear. This CDR3 contains 16 residues. Trimming removed 7 bases at V and 2 bases at J, with 18 bases between. Germline CDR1 MNHNS, CDR2 SASEGT. The CDR3 region has the DNA TGTGCCAGCACCGCCATGGGCGGTGGCCCCTACAATGAGCAGTTCTTC. Translating gives CASTAMGGGPYNEQFF.

This clonotype showed up just once. A far larger clone is one nucleotide away, so this likely arose from a read error. The chain is built from TRBV12-3 or TRBV12-4 and TRBJ2-3; 7 positions agree with TRBD2. CDR3 length equals 12 residues. The DNA of the CDR3 is TGTGCCGGCAGTTTAGCGGGAGATACGCAGTATTTT. This gives the protein CAGSLAGDTQYF.

V usage is TRBV19 and J usage is TRBJ2-1, with TRBD1 matching 7 bases. After removal of 8 bases from V and 3 bases from J, the junction contained 7 bases not matched to a gene. The V gene's germline CDR1 is LNHDA and CDR2 SQIVND (reference sequence). This CDR3 spans 14 amino acids. CDR3 coding DNA: TGTGCCAGTTACGACAGGGAAAACTACAATGAGCAGTTCTTC. Protein product: CASYDRENYNEQFF.

This clonotype was seen many times. The rearrangement uses TRBV4-1 and TRBJ2-1, with D tentatively TRBD1 or TRBD2 (5 bases each). Trimming took 1 base from V and 7 from J, leaving 17 bases between them. The length of the CDR3 is 16 residues. In germline, CDR1 is MGHRA, CDR2 YSYEKL. This chain's CDR3 is CASSQGGQGVVNEQFF. The CDR3, as DNA: TGCGCCAGCAGCCAAGGTGGGCAGGGAGTGGTGAATGAGCAGTTCTTC.

On this clonotype itself: This sequence may be a read error, since a much larger clone differs from it by one base. J is TRBJ2-3 and V is TRBV29-1, with D possibly matching TRBD1 (5 bases). CDR3 length: 11 residues. Germline CDR1 and CDR2: SQVTM and ANQGSEA. CDR3 DNA: TGCAGCGTTGACTTCACAGGTACGCAGTATTTT. Residues: CSVDFTGTQYF.

This clonotype was observed at least ten times. The rearrangement links TRBV18 to TRBJ1-5; TRBD1 is a possible D gene (6 bases). Trimming removed 1 base at V and 6 bases at J, with 10 bases between. CDR1 KGHSH and CDR2 LQKENI come from the germline V gene. The CDR3 covers 14 residues. The CDR3 nucleotides read TGTGCCAGCTCACCACAGGCAGGGGCTCAGCCCCAGCATTTT. The encoded protein is CASSPQAGAQPQHF.

This chain connects TRBV28 to TRBJ1-6; the match to TRBD1 covers 8 bases. The CDR3 is 15 amino acids. Per germline, CDR1 MDHEN and CDR2 SYDVKM. The V and J ends lost 5 bases and 6 bases, in that order; junction bases with no gene match: 6. The CDR3 sequence: CASSLGQGFNSPLHF. CDR3 bases: TGTGCCAGCAGTCTTGGACAGGGCTTTAATTCACCCCTCCACTTT.

Ten or more counts support this clonotype. The V and J genes are TRBV2 and TRBJ1-4; TRBD1 matches at 7 bases. J lost 8 bases, V lost 6 bases, and 6 bases had no gene match. The CDR3 contains 13 residues. Germline-derived CDR1 and CDR2 are SNHLY and FYNNEI. The CDR3 coding sequence is TGTGCCAGCAGGGGTTGGGACAGCGAAAAACTGTTTTTT. Translation: CASRGWDSEKLFF.

This rearrangement joins TRBV19 to TRBJ2-1; D not resolved. V shed 4 bases and J shed 7 bases, with 17 bases lying between them. CDR1 LNHDA and CDR2 SQIVND come from the germline V gene (reference sequence). This CDR3 is built from 15 residues. The DNA of the CDR3 is TGTGCCAGTAGTAGGAGCCTCGTCCTTGCGAATGAGCAGTTCTTC. This encodes CASSRSLVLANEQFF. The full variable domain, with the rest looked up from reference TRBV19 and TRBJ2-1, is DGGITQSPKYLFRKEGQNVTLSCEQNLNHDAMYWYRQDPGQGLRLIYYSQIVNDFQKGDIAEGYSVSREKKESFPLTVTSAQKNPTAFYLCASSRSLVLANEQFFGPGTRLTVL.

The genes are TRBV28 and TRBJ2-3; TRBD2 might be the D (5 bases). This CDR3 is 14 amino acids long. Trimming left V 6 bases short and J 3 bases short, with 13 bases between. Looked up from germline, CDR1 is MDHEN and CDR2 is SYDVKM. The CDR3 reads CASSAGSVTDTQYF. In DNA form, the CDR3 reads TGTGCCAGCAGCGCGGGTAGTGTAACAGATACGCAGTATTTT.

Only a few counts were recorded for this clonotype. This chain connects TRBV7-2 to TRBJ2-7, with 15 bases fitting TRBD2. The CDR3 contains 17 residues. Per germline, CDR1 SGHTA and CDR2 FQGNSA. The V gene end was trimmed by 5 bases and the J gene end by 3 bases; junction bases not matched to a gene: 8. The CDR3 loop is CASSPRTSGRAIYEQYF. The CDR3 DNA follows: TGTGCCAGCAGCCCCCGGACTAGCGGGAGGGCAATCTACGAGCAGTACTTC. Full variable domain (missing parts from reference TRBV7-2 and TRBJ2-7): GAGVSQSPSNKVTEKGKDVELRCDPISGHTALYWYRQSLGQGLEFLIYFQGNSAPDKSGLPSDRFSAERTGGSVSTLTIQRTQQEDSAVYLCASSPRTSGRAIYEQYFGPGTRLTVT.

The V gene is TRBV6-1, the J gene TRBJ2-3, with TRBD2 matching over 10 bases. This CDR3 is 15 amino acids long. The germline V gene encodes CDR1 MNHNS and CDR2 SASEGT. The V gene end was trimmed by 2 bases and the J gene end by 4 bases; junction bases not matched to a gene: 3. DNA for the CDR3: TGTGCCAGCAGTGAACAGCGGGGGGGTGCAGATACGCAGTATTTT. Translated, it gives CASSEQRGGADTQYF.

The V and J genes are TRBV10-3 and TRBJ2-1; 7 bases fit TRBD2. J gave up 3 bases and V 6 bases, and 14 bases lay outside the gene matches. The CDR3 is made up of 17 amino acids. CDR1 and CDR2 from the germline V gene are ENHRY and SYGVKD. This chain's CDR3 is CAIRDGGGGPYYNEQFF. CDR3 nucleotides: TGTGCCATCAGGGATGGGGGGGGGGGTCCCTACTACAATGAGCAGTTCTTC.

The genes are TRBV6-5 and TRBJ2-2, with TRBD2 matching over 8 bases. The junction had 5 bases not matched to a gene; V was cut back by 0 bases and J by 2 bases. The CDR3 totals 17 residues. Germline CDR1 reads MNHEY; CDR2 reads SVGAGI. The CDR3 loop is CASSYSGGGLNTGELFF. The CDR3 DNA reads TGTGCCAGCAGTTACTCGGGCGGGGGGCTTAACACCGGGGAGCTGTTTTTT.

This clonotype appeared many times. The CDR3 nucleotides read TGTGCCAGCGGGGATCTGAACACTGAAGCTTTCTTT. It encodes CASGDLNTEAFF. The rearrangement links TRBV7-9 to TRBJ1-1; D not resolved. The V gene's germline CDR1 is SEHNR and CDR2 FQNEAQ (reference sequence). The CDR3 consists of 12 residues. Trimming took 8 bases from V and 0 from J, leaving 7 bases between them.

The rearrangement uses TRBV4-2 and TRBJ1-3, with 8 nucleotides matching TRBD1. V dropped 3 bases and J dropped 0; count of bases not matched to a gene: 1. From germline, CDR1 is LGHNA and CDR2 YNFKEQ. The CDR3 sequence is 15 residues long. The DNA of the CDR3 is TGTGCCAGCAGCCAGGACAGGGTCTCTGGAAACACCATATATTTT. This codes for CASSQDRVSGNTIYF.

The chain couples TRBV18 to TRBJ1-3; D gene uncertain. With 2 bases removed from V and 2 bases from J, the gap between germline ends came to 7 bases. CDR1 is KGHSH, CDR2 LQKENI, per germline. This CDR3 has 14 amino acids. CDR3 in amino acids: CASSPTDTGNTIYF. The CDR3 nucleotides read TGTGCCAGCTCACCAACAGATACTGGAAACACCATATATTTT.